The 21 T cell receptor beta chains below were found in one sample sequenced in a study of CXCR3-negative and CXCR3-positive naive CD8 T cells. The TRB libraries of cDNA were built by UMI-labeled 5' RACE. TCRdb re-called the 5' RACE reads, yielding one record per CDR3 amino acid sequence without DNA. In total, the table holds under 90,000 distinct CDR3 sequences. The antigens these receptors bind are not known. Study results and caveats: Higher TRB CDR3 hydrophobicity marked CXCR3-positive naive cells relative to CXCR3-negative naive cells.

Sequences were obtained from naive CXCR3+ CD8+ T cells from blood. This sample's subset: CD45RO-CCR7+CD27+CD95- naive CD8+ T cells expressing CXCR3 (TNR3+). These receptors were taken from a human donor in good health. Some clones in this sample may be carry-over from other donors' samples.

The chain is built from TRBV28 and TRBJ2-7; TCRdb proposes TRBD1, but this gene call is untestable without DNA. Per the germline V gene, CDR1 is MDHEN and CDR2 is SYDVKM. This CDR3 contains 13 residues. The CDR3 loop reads CASTRGQAYEQYF.

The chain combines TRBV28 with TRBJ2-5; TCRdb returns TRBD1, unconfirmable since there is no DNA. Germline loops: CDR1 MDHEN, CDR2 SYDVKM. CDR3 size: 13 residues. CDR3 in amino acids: CASSLWGGETQYF.

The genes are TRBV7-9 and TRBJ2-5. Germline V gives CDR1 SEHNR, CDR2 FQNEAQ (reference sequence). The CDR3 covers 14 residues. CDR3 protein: CASSSDLEGETQYF.

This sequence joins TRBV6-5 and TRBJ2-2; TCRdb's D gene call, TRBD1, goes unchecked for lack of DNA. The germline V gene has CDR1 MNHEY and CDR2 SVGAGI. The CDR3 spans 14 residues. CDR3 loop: CASTPGRNTGELFF.

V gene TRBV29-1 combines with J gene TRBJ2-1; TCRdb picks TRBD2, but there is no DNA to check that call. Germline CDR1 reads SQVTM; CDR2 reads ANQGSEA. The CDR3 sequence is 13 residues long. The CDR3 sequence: CSERGPDFNEQFF.

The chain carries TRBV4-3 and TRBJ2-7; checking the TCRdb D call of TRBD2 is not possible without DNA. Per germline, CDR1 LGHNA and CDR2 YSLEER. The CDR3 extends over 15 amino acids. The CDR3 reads CASSQERSSLREQYF.

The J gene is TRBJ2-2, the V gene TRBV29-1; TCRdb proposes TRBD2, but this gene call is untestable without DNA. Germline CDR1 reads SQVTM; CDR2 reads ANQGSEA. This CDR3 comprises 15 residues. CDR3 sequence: CSVVPTGAGTGELFF.

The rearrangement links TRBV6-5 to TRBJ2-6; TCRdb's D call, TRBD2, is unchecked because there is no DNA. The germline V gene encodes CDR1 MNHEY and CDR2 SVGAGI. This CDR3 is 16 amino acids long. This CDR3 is CASRLEVASGANVLTF.

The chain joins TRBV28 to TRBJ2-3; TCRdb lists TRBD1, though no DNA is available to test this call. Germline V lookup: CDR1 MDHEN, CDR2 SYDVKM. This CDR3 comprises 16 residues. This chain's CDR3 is CASSRDRVWVTDTQYF.

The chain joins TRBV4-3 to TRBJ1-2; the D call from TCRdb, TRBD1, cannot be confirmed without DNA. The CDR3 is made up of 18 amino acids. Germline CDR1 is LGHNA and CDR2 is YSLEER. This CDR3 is CASSQDLPHDREADGYTF.

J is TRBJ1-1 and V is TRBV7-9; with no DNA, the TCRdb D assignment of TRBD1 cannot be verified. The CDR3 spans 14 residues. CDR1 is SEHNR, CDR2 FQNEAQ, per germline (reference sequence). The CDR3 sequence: CASTPGGGDTEAFF.

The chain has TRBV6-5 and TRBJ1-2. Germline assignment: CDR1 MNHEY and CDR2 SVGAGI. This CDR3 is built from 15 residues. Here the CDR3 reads CASSYSGTDPYGYTF.

CDR3: CASSPDYGWPEAFF. V and J are TRBV7-9 and TRBJ1-1. CDR3 size: 14 residues. Germline CDR1 SEHNR, CDR2 FQNEAQ (reference sequence).

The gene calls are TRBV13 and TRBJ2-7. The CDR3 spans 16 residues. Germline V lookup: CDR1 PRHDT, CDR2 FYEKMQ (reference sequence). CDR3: CASSLETMGSFYEQYF.

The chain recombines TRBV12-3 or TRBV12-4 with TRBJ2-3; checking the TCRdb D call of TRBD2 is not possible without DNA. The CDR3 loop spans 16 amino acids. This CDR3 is CASTLSAGGPADTQYF.

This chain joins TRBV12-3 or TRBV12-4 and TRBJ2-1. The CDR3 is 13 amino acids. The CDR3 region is CASSLYPDNELFF.

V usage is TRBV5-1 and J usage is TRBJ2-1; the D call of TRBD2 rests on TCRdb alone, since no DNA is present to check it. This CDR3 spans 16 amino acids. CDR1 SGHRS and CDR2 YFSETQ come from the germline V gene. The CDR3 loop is CASSLTAGGTTNEQFF.

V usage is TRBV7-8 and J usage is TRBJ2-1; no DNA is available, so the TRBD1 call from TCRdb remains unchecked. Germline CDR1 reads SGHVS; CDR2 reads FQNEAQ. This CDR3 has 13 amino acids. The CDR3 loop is CASTVMGDDEQFF.

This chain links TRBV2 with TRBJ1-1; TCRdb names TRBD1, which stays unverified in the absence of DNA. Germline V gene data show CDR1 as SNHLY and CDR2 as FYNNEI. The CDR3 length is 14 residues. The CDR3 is CASVGDWGDTEAFF.

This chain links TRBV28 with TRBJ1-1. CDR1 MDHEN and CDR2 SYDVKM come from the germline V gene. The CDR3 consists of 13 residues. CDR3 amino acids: CASSSSLWSEAFF.

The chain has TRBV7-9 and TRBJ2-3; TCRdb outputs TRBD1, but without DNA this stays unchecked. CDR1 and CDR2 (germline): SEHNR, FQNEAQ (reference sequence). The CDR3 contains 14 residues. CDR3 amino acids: CASMDRAEPDTQYF.